The subject of this entry is one TCR beta chain. These data belong to a study of blood T cell repertoires in COVID-19. TCRdb's copy holds only in-frame clones and misses some; the assay was immunoSEQ multiplex PCR. The profile covers roughly 230,000 clones, with around 91% appearing a single time and around 2.3% taken by the ten largest. Germline CDR1 MNHEY, CDR2 SVGAGI. The CDR3 sequence is 13 residues long. V lost 5 bases and J 0 bases, leaving 8 bases between the germline ends. The specimen was peripheral blood. This clonotype originated in an older woman with COVID-19, enrolled during active disease. The rearrangement links TRBV6-5 to TRBJ2-7; D may be TRBD1 (7 bases). The CDR3 DNA is TGTGCCAGCAGTCAGGGGGGCTCCTACGAGCAGTACTTC. Translating it yields CASSQGGSYEQYF.